A selection of T cell receptor beta chains follows, all from one sample in a study of T cell responses to AZD1222 COVID-19 vaccine. Sequenced by immunoSEQ multiplex PCR; TCRdb stores in-frame clones only, minus some. Counted here are some 130,000 clones, roughly 82% occurring once; the ten biggest clones make up 4.1%. The sequenced sample was peripheral blood, obtained on day 0 of AZD1222 vaccination. Source of these receptors: an adult in good health. CDR3s include the opening cysteine and the closing phenylalanine or tryptophan. The D gene is left open where the match is weak. Expanded clones get a size class; other rows say once, few or many, or leave the size out.

TRBV5-1	NA	TRBJ1-1	many	CASSRGAGDNTEAFF	TGCGCCAGCAGCCGCGGGGCAGGGGATAACACTGAAGCTTTCTTT
TRBV28	NA	TRBJ2-7	NA	CASSSRSPGAYEQYF	TGTGCCAGCTCCTCAAGGTCCCCGGGGGCCTACGAGCAGTACTTC
TRBV6-5	NA	TRBJ1-2	NA	CASSPRGALNYGYTF	TGTGCCAGCAGTCCACGGGGGGCCCTTAACTATGGCTACACCTTC
TRBV28	TRBD1	TRBJ1-2	few	CASRSYPGQGAGGYTF	TGTGCCAGCAGATCTTATCCGGGACAGGGGGCTGGTGGCTACACCTTC
TRBV7-8	NA	TRBJ1-2	NA	CASSLGRERANYGYTF	TGTGCCAGCAGCTTAGGCAGGGAAAGAGCTAACTATGGCTACACCTTC
TRBV3-1/TRBV3-2	NA	TRBJ1-5	NA	CASSQTTGNGQPQHF	TGTGCCAGCAGCCAGACAACAGGGAACGGTCAGCCCCAGCATTTT
TRBV19	TRBD1	TRBJ1-5	NA	CASSTQGAGQPQHF	TGTGCCAGTAGCACACAGGGGGCAGGCCAGCCCCAGCATTTT
TRBV9	TRBD1	TRBJ1-1	NA	CASSVGQGADTEAFF	TGTGCCAGCAGCGTCGGACAGGGGGCGGACACTGAAGCTTTCTTT
TRBV24-1	NA	TRBJ1-1	NA	CATSDGRMNTEAFF	TGTGCCACCAGTGATGGCAGGATGAACACTGAAGCTTTCTTT
TRBV2	TRBD1	TRBJ1-2	NA	CASSEPGQIYGYTF	TGTGCCAGCAGTGAACCGGGACAGATTTATGGCTACACCTTC
TRBV4-1	NA	TRBJ1-4	NA	CASSQAEGEGEKLFF	TGCGCCAGCAGCCAAGCCGAAGGGGAAGGGGAAAAACTGTTTTTT
TRBV23-1	NA	TRBJ1-1	NA	CASSQYQGQNTEAFF	TGCGCCAGCAGTCAATATCAGGGGCAGAACACTGAAGCTTTCTTT
TRBV3-1/TRBV3-2	NA	TRBJ2-7	few	CATQKTDSYEQYF	TGTGCCACCCAAAAAACGGACTCCTACGAGCAGTACTTC
TRBV3-1/TRBV3-2	NA	TRBJ1-5	once	CASSQDHRASQPQHF	TGTGCCAGCAGCCAAGACCACAGGGCTAGCCAGCCCCAGCATTTT
TRBV30	NA	TRBJ1-5	NA	CAWSVHGTDQPQHF	TGTGCCTGGAGTGTACATGGCACGGATCAGCCCCAGCATTTT
TRBV6-2/TRBV6-3	TRBD1	TRBJ1-2	once	CASSSDGTASYGYTF	TGTGCCAGCAGCTCCGATGGGACAGCTTCCTATGGCTACACCTTC
TRBV2	NA	TRBJ2-1	NA	CASSDVFTINEQFF	TGTGCCAGCAGTGACGTGTTTACAATCAATGAGCAGTTCTTC
TRBV28	TRBD1	TRBJ1-6	NA	CASTPGQRGSPLHF	TGTGCCAGCACCCCGGGACAGAGGGGTTCACCCCTCCACTTT
TRBV2	TRBD1	TRBJ1-6	NA	CASSRTGQPNSPLHF	TGTGCCAGCAGTCGTACGGGACAGCCTAATTCACCCCTCCACTTT
TRBV19	NA	TRBJ2-6	NA	CASSTLTGSGANVLTF	TGTGCCAGTAGTACCTTGACAGGTTCTGGGGCCAACGTCCTGACTTTC
TRBV18	NA	TRBJ2-1	NA	CASSPGTNEQFF	TGTGCCAGCTCACCAGGTACCAATGAGCAGTTCTTC
TRBV28	TRBD1	TRBJ1-6	once	CASRSQGADNSPLHF	TGTGCCAGCAGGTCACAGGGGGCTGATAATTCACCCCTCCACTTT
TRBV25-1	NA	TRBJ1-1	NA	CASNNGRGAFF	TGTGCCAGCAACAACGGGAGGGGAGCTTTCTTT
TRBV24-1	NA	TRBJ2-2	NA	CATSDSRGTVATGELFF	TGTGCCACCAGTGATTCTCGGGGGACAGTTGCCACCGGGGAGCTGTTTTTT
TRBV27	NA	TRBJ2-7	NA	CASSFVGLLGEQYF	TGTGCCAGCAGTTTCGTGGGGCTGCTTGGCGAGCAGTACTTC
TRBV19	NA	TRBJ1-6	NA	CASSTKMESSPLHF	TGTGCCAGCAGCACAAAGATGGAGAGTTCACCCCTCCACTTT
TRBV3-1/TRBV3-2	NA	TRBJ1-4	NA	CASSMADRNNEKLFF	TGTGCCAGCAGCATGGCGGACCGCAATAATGAAAAACTGTTTTTT
TRBV6-1	TRBD2	TRBJ2-3	NA	CASSEGLAGGRTDTQYF	TGTGCCAGCAGTGAAGGGTTAGCGGGGGGGCGGACAGATACGCAGTATTTT
TRBV2	NA	TRBJ1-4	NA	CATHRDYNEKLFF	TGTGCCACCCATAGGGACTATAATGAAAAACTGTTTTTT
TRBV20-1	NA	TRBJ2-1	NA	CSASPGLTYNEQFF	TGCAGTGCCAGTCCGGGACTTACCTACAATGAGCAGTTCTTC
TRBV28	TRBD1	TRBJ1-6	NA	CASTPREARGRFTLHF	TGTGCCAGCACCCCCCGAGAAGCCAGGGGGCGTTTCACCCTCCACTTT
TRBV7-8	NA	TRBJ2-7	NA	CASSPLSLYEQYF	TGTGCCAGCAGCCCCTTATCGTTATACGAGCAGTACTTC
TRBV7-7	NA	TRBJ1-3	NA	CASTAGLGNTIYF	TGTGCTAGCACCGCAGGGTTAGGAAACACCATATATTTT
TRBV15	NA	TRBJ1-1	NA	CATSRESGNTEAFF	TGTGCCACCAGCAGAGAATCGGGGAACACTGAAGCTTTCTTT
TRBV27	NA	TRBJ1-6	NA	CASSSPADNSPLHF	TGTGCCAGCAGTTCCCCAGCGGATAATTCACCCCTCCACTTT
TRBV28	NA	TRBJ2-7	NA	CASSPTGQRVEQYF	TGTGCCAGCAGTCCGACCGGACAGCGGGTCGAGCAGTACTTC
TRBV6-6	NA	TRBJ1-4	NA	CASTQGSEKLFF	TGTGCCAGCACGCAGGGGTCGGAAAAACTGTTTTTT
TRBV5-1	NA	TRBJ1-2	NA	CASSGPDRSYGYTF	TGCGCCAGCAGCGGCCCGGACAGAAGCTATGGCTACACCTTC
TRBV11-2	NA	TRBJ2-7	few	CASSLEVGLYEQYF	TGTGCCAGCAGCTTAGAAGTGGGTCTTTACGAGCAGTACTTC
TRBV6-1	NA	TRBJ1-1	NA	CASSEPFQANTEAFF	TGTGCCAGCAGTGAGCCCTTTCAGGCGAACACTGAAGCTTTCTTT
TRBV5-1	TRBD1	TRBJ1-2	few	CASSYGDRGIYGYTF	TGCGCCAGCAGCTATGGGGACAGGGGAATCTATGGCTACACCTTC
TRBV28	NA	TRBJ1-1	NA	CASSLRSGQGNTEAFF	TGTGCCAGCAGTTTAAGGAGCGGGCAGGGGAACACTGAAGCTTTCTTT
TRBV6-5	TRBD1	TRBJ1-5	NA	CASSQGALGNQPQHF	TGTGCCAGCAGTCAGGGGGCGCTTGGCAATCAGCCCCAGCATTTT
TRBV5-6	TRBD1	TRBJ2-7	NA	CASSLLPGGYEQYF	TGTGCCAGCAGCTTGCTTCCAGGGGGCTACGAGCAGTACTTC
TRBV19	TRBD1	TRBJ1-4	NA	CASSLPGQPNEKLFF	TGTGCCAGTAGTCTCCCGGGACAGCCTAATGAAAAACTGTTTTTT
TRBV5-1	NA	TRBJ1-4	NA	CASRAGEKLFF	TGCGCCAGCAGGGCCGGTGAAAAACTGTTTTTT
TRBV14	NA	TRBJ2-3	NA	CASSLFNTQYF	TGTGCCAGCAGCCTGTTCAATACGCAGTATTTT
TRBV7-9	TRBD1	TRBJ2-5	few	CASSSPRTGEETQYF	TGTGCCAGCAGCTCCCCCCGGACAGGGGAAGAGACCCAGTACTTC
TRBV6-6	TRBD1	TRBJ1-6	NA	CASNDRDSGNSPLHF	TGTGCCAGCAACGACAGGGATAGTGGGAATTCACCCCTCCACTTT
TRBV10-3	TRBD1	TRBJ1-2	NA	CAIKGGQGNYGYTF	TGTGCCATCAAGGGGGGACAGGGTAACTATGGCTACACCTTC
TRBV25-1	NA	TRBJ1-2	NA	CASSWANYGYTF	TGTGCCAGCAGTTGGGCGAACTATGGCTACACCTTC
TRBV24-1	NA	TRBJ2-3	NA	CATSDPSITNTDTQYF	TGTGCCACCAGTGATCCCTCTATAACGAACACAGATACGCAGTATTTT
TRBV11-1	NA	TRBJ1-2	NA	CASSTTMNYGYTF	TGTGCCAGCAGCACCACAATGAACTATGGCTACACCTTC
TRBV7-9	NA	TRBJ1-3	few	CASSPDTGYGNTIYF	TGTGCCAGCAGCCCGGATACAGGGTACGGGAACACCATATATTTT
TRBV28	NA	TRBJ1-5	NA	CASRAPRGPQPQHF	TGTGCCAGCAGGGCACCCAGGGGACCTCAGCCCCAGCATTTT
TRBV5-1	TRBD2	TRBJ2-7	NA	CASSYHTSGGLTYEQYF	TGCGCCAGCAGCTATCATACTAGCGGGGGGTTAACCTACGAGCAGTACTTC